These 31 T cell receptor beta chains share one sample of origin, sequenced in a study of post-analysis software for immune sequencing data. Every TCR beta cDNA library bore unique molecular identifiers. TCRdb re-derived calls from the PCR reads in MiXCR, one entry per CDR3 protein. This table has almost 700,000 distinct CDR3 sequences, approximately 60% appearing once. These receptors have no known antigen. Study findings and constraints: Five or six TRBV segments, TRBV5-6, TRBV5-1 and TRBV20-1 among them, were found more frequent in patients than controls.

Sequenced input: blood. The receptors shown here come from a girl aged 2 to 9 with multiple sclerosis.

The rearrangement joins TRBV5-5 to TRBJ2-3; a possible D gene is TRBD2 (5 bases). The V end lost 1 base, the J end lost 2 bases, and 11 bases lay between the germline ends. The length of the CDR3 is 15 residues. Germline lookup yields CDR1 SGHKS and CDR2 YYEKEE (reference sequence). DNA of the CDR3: TGTGCCAGCAGCTTGATTCCGGGGATCACAGATACGCAGTATTTT. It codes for CASSLIPGITDTQYF.

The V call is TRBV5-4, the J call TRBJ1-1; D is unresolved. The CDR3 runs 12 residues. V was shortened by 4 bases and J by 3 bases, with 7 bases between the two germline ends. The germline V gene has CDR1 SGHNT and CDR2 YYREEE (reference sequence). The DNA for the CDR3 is TGTGCCAGCAGCCGAGGTGACACTGAAGCTTTCTTT. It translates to CASSRGDTEAFF.

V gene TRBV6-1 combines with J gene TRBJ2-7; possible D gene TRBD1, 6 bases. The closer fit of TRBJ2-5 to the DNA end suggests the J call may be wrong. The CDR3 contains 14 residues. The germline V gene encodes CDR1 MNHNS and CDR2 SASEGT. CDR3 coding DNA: TGTGCCAGCAGAGGACAGAATTTATTAGAGACCCAGTACTTC. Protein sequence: CASRGQNLLETQYF.

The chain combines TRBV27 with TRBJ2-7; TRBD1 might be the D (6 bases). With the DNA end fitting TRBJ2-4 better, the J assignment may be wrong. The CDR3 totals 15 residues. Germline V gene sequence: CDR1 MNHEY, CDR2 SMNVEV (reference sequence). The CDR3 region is CASRAPGAGVNIQYF. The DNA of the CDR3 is TGTGCCAGCAGGGCACCTGGGGCAGGGGTCAACATTCAGTACTTC.

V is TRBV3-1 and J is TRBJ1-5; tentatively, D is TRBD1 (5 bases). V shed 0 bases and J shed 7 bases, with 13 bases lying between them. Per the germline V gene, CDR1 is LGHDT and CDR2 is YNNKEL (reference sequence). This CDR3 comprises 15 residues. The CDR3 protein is CASSQEASRDQPQHF. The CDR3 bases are TGTGCCAGCAGCCAAGAAGCGTCACGGGACCAGCCCCAGCATTTT.

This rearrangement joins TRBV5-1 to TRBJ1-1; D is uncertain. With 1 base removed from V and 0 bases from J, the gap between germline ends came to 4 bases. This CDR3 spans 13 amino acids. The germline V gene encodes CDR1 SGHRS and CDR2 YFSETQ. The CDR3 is CASSLPLNTEAFF. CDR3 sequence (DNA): TGCGCCAGCAGCTTGCCGCTGAACACTGAAGCTTTCTTT.

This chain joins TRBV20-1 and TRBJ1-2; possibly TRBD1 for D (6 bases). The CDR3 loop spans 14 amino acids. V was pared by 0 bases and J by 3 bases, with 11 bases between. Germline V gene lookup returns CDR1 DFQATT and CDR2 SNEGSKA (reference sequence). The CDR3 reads CSARDQTGDYGYTF. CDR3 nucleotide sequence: TGCAGTGCTAGAGATCAGACAGGAGACTATGGCTACACCTTC.

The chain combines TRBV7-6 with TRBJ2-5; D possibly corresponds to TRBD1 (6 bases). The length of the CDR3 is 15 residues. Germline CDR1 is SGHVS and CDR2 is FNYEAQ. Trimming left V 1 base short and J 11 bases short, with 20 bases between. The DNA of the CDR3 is TGTGCCAGCAGCTTAGGGCAGGGGCTTTACAGTGAGCAGTACTTC. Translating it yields CASSLGQGLYSEQYF. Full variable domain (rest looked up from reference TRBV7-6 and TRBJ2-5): GAGVSQSPRYKVTKRGQDVALRCDPISGHVSLYWYRQALGQGPEFLTYFNYEAQQDKSGLPNDRFSAERPEGSISTLTIQRTEQRDSAMYRCASSLGQGLYSEQYFGPGTRLLVL.

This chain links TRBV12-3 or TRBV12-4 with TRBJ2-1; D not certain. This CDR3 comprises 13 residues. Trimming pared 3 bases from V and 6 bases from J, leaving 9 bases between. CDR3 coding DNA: TGTGCCAGCAGTTTCCACCTAGGCAATGAGCAGTTCTTC. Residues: CASSFHLGNEQFF.

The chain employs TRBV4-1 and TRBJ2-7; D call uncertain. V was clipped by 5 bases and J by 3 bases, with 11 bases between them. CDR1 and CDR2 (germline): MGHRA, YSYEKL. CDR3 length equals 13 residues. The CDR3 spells CASSLNVGYEQYF. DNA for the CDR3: TGCGCCAGCAGCTTAAATGTGGGCTACGAGCAGTACTTC.

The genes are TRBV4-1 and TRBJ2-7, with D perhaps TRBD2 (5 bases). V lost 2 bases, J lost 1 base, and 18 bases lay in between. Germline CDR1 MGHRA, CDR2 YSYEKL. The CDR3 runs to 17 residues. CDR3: CASSQMWTVSESYEQYF. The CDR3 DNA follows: TGCGCCAGCAGCCAAATGTGGACGGTTAGCGAGTCCTACGAGCAGTACTTC.

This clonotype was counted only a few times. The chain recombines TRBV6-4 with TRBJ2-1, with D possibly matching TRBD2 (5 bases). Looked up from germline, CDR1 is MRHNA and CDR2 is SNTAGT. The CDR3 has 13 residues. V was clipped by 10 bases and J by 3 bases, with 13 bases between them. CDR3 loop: CAITLGVYNEQFF. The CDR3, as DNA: TGTGCCATCACCTTGGGAGTCTACAATGAGCAGTTCTTC.

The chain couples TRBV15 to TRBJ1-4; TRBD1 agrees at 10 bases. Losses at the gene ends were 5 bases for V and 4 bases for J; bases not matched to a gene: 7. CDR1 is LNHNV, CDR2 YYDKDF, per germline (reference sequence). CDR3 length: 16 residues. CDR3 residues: CATSSDRGQLNEKLFF. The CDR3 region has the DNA TGTGCCACCAGCTCCGACAGGGGGCAACTTAATGAAAAACTGTTTTTT.

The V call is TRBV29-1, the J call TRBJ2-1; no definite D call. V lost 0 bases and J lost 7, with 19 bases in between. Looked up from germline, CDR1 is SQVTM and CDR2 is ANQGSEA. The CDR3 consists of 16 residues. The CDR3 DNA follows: TGCAGCGTTGAAGATAACGAAGCGATGGCCCCGAATGAGCAGTTCTTC. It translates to CSVEDNEAMAPNEQFF.

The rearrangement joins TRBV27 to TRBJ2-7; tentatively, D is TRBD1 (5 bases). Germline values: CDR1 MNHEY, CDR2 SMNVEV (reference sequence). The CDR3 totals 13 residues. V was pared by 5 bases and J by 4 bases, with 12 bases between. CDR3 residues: CASSVQGSYEQYF. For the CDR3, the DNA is TGTGCCAGCAGTGTTCAGGGATCGTACGAGCAGTACTTC.

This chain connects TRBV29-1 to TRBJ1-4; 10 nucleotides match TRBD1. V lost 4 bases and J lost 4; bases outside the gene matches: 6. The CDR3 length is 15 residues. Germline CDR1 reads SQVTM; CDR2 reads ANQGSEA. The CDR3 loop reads CSVGQGASGNEKLFF. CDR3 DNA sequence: TGCAGCGTTGGACAGGGGGCGTCCGGTAATGAAAAACTGTTTTTT.

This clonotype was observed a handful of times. CDR3 DNA sequence: TGCAGTGCTCCGGGACCCTCCTACAATGAGCAGTTCTTC. Protein: CSAPGPSYNEQFF. This chain joins TRBV20-1 and TRBJ2-1; D possibly matches TRBD1 or TRBD2 (5 bases each). Trimming took off 5 bases at V and 0 bases at J, with 8 bases between the two ends. In germline, CDR1 is DFQATT, CDR2 SNEGSKA (reference sequence). The CDR3 is made up of 13 amino acids.

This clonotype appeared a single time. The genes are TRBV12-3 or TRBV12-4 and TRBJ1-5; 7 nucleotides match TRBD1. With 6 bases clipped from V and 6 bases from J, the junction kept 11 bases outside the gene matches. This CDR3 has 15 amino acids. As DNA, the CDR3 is TGTGCCAGCAGCCCCGCAGGGGGGATCTTTCAGCCCCAGCATTTT. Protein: CASSPAGGIFQPQHF.

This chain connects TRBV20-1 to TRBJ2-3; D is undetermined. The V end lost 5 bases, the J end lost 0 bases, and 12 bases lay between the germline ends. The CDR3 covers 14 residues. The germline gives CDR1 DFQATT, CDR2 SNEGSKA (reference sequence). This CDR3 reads CSAPLALSTDTQYF. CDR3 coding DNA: TGCAGTGCTCCGTTGGCGCTAAGCACAGATACGCAGTATTTT.

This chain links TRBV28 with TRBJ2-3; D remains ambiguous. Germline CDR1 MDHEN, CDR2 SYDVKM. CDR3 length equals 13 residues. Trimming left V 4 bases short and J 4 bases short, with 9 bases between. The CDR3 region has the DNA TGTGCCAGCAGTTCAAGCGTGGCAGATACGCAGTATTTT. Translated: CASSSSVADTQYF.

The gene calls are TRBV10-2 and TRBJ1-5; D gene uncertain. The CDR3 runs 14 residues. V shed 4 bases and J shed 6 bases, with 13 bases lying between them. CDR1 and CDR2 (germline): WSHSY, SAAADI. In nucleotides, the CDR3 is TGCGCCAGCAGTGTCTCCCCGGGGATTCAGCCCCAGCATTTT. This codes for CASSVSPGIQPQHF.

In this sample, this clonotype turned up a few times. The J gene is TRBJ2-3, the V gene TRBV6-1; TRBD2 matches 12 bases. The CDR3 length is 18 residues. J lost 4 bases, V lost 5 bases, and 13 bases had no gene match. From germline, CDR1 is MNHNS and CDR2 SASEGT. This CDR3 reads CASSPEGPLAGGPDTQYF. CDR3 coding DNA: TGTGCCAGCAGTCCCGAGGGCCCACTAGCGGGGGGCCCAGATACGCAGTATTTT.

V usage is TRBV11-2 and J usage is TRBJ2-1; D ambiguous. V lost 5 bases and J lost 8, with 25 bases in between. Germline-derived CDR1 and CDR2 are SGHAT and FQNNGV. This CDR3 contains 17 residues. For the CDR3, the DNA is TGTGCCAGCAGCCCCGAGTTTGTCTCTAACGAAGTTGATGAGCAGTTCTTC. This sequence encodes CASSPEFVSNEVDEQFF.

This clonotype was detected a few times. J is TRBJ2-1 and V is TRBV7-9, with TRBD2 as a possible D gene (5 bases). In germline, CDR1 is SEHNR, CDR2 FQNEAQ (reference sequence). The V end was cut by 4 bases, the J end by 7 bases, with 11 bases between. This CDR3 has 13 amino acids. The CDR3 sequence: CASSWVSGNEQFF. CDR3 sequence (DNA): TGTGCCAGCAGCTGGGTCTCGGGGAATGAGCAGTTCTTC.

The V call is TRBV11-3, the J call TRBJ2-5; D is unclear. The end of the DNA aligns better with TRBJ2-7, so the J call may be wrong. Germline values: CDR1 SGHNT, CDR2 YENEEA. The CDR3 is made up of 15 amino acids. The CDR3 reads CASSPDWAKGYEQYF. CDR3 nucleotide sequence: TGTGCCAGCAGCCCGGATTGGGCCAAGGGCTACGAGCAGTACTTC.

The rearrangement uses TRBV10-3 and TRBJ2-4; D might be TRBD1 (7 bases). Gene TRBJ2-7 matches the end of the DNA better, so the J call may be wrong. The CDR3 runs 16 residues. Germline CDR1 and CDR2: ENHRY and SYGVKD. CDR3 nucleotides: TGTGCCATCAGAGAGAGACAGGGAAGATATAGCGGCGAGCAGTACTTC. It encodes CAIRERQGRYSGEQYF.

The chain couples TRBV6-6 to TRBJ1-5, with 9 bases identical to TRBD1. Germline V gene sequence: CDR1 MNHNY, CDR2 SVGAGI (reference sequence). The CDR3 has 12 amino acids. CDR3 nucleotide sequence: TGTGGATCGGACAGGGGAGGCCAGCCCCAGCATTTT. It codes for CGSDRGGQPQHF.

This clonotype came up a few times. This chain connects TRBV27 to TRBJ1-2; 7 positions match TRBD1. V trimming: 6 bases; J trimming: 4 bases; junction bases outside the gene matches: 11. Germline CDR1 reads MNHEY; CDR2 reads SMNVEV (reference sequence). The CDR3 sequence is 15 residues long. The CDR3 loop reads CASSPKPGGSYGYTF. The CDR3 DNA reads TGTGCCAGCAGCCCTAAACCAGGGGGTTCCTATGGCTACACCTTC.

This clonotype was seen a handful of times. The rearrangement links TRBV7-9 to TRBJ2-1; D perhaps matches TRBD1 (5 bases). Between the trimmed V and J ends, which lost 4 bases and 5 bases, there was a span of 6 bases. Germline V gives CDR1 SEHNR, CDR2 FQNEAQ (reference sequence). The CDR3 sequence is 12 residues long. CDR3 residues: CASSSGNNEQFF. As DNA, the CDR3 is TGTGCCAGCAGCTCAGGGAACAATGAGCAGTTCTTC.

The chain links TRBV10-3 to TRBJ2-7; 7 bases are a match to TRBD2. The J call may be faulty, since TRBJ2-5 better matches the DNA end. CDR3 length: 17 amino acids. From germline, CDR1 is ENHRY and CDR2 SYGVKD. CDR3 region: CAISESTRFSGRETQYF. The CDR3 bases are TGTGCCATCAGTGAGTCGACCAGGTTTAGCGGGCGAGAGACCCAGTACTTC.

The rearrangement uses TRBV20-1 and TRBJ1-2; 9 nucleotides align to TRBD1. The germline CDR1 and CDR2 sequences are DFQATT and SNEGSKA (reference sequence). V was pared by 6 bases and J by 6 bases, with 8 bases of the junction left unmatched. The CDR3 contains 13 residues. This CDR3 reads CSAPGQGTDGYTF. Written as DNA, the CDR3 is TGCAGTGCCCCGGGACAGGGCACGGATGGCTACACCTTC.